These T cell receptor beta chains were read from a single sample in a study of blood T cell repertoires in COVID-19. Produced via immunoSEQ multiplex PCR; TCRdb's table is partial and in-frame only. The table shows 200,000 to 300,000 clones, with more than 75% occurring only once. The sample consisted of peripheral blood. The receptor source for this set is a woman in her forties who had recovered from COVID-19. Both conserved end residues are part of each CDR3. D genes are given only for firm matches. Size values are once, few and many counts, or a class for expanded clones, and some rows have none.

D gene	V gene	J gene	clone size	CDR3 protein	CDR3 DNA
NA	TRBV5-1	TRBJ2-2	NA	CASSLGGNTGELFF	TGCGCCAGCAGCTTAGGGGGTAATACCGGGGAGCTGTTTTTT
TRBD2	TRBV9	TRBJ2-7	NA	CASSDTGTSMDEQYF	TGTGCCAGCAGCGATACCGGGACTAGCATGGACGAGCAGTACTTC
TRBD2	TRBV5-4	TRBJ2-2	NA	CASRASGGAAGELFF	TGTGCCAGCAGAGCTAGCGGGGGGGCCGCCGGGGAGCTGTTTTTT
TRBD1	TRBV5-1	TRBJ1-1	few	CASSSQTGGDTEAFF	TGCGCCAGCAGCTCCCAGACAGGGGGGGACACTGAAGCTTTCTTT
TRBD1	TRBV6-5	TRBJ2-4	NA	CASSLGHSGGIQYF	TGTGCCAGCAGCTTAGGACACTCAGGGGGCATTCAGTACTTC
TRBD2	TRBV6-1	TRBJ2-3	NA	CASSEVKAGGQTQYF	TGTGCCAGCAGTGAGGTGAAGGCGGGGGGGCAGACGCAGTATTTT
NA	TRBV10-3	TRBJ2-3	NA	CAISKTATIDTQYF	TGTGCCATCAGTAAGACGGCCACTATAGATACGCAGTATTTT
NA	TRBV6-2/TRBV6-3	TRBJ1-2	many	CASSYSPLRYGYTF	TGTGCCAGCAGTTACTCCCCCTTGCGTTATGGCTACACCTTC
NA	TRBV10-2	TRBJ1-3	NA	CASSENVPSSGNTIYF	TGCGCCAGCAGTGAGAACGTCCCGAGCTCTGGAAACACCATATATTTT
NA	TRBV6-5	TRBJ2-1	NA	CASSRWGDYNEQFF	TGTGCCAGCAGCCGCTGGGGGGACTACAATGAGCAGTTCTTC
NA	TRBV29-1	TRBJ2-7	NA	CSVSRPDRQLSYEQYF	TGCAGCGTTTCCCGGCCCGACAGGCAACTCTCCTACGAGCAGTACTTC
TRBD1	TRBV10-3	TRBJ1-2	NA	CATLPQGDYGYTF	TGTGCCACCCTCCCGCAGGGGGACTATGGCTACACCTTC
TRBD1	TRBV2	TRBJ2-7	few	CASSEGTGMYEQYF	TGTGCCAGCAGTGAGGGGACAGGGATGTACGAGCAGTACTTC
NA	TRBV5-1	TRBJ1-2	NA	CASSLDSGQGYTF	TGCGCCAGCAGCTTGGACAGCGGCCAGGGCTACACCTTC
NA	TRBV18	TRBJ2-7	NA	CASSVGALNYEQYF	TGTGCCAGCTCAGTAGGGGCCTTGAACTACGAGCAGTACTTC
NA	TRBV27	TRBJ2-5	NA	CASRREETQYF	TGTGCCAGCCGGAGGGAGGAGACCCAGTACTTC
NA	TRBV5-1	TRBJ1-6	NA	CASSPSLGSYNSPLHF	TGCGCCAGCAGCCCCTCCCTAGGCTCCTATAATTCACCCCTCCACTTT
NA	TRBV7-8	TRBJ1-1	NA	CASSLPGYSMNTEAFF	TGTGCCAGCAGCCTCCCCGGGTATTCAATGAACACTGAAGCTTTCTTT
TRBD1	TRBV9	TRBJ2-5	NA	CASSPRGTGRRETQYF	TGTGCCAGCAGCCCGCGAGGGACAGGGAGGCGGGAGACCCAGTACTTC
NA	TRBV7-2	TRBJ1-3	NA	CASSNRAGAGNTIYF	TGTGCCAGCAGCAACCGGGCAGGGGCGGGAAACACCATATATTTT
TRBD2	TRBV5-1	TRBJ2-3	once	CASSTSGLAGDSTDTQYF	TGCGCCAGCAGCACCTCGGGACTAGCGGGGGATTCTACAGATACGCAGTATTTT
NA	TRBV27	TRBJ2-5	NA	CASSSRGGETQYF	TGTGCCAGCAGTTCCAGGGGCGGGGAGACCCAGTACTTC
NA	TRBV3-1/TRBV3-2	TRBJ1-2	NA	CASSYGRGSDYGYTF	TGTGCCAGCAGCTACGGCCGAGGGTCCGACTATGGCTACACCTTC
NA	TRBV29-1	TRBJ2-3	NA	CSELTTGRDTQYF	TGCAGTGAACTTACCACGGGGAGGGATACGCAGTATTTT
TRBD1	TRBV9	TRBJ2-5	NA	CASSASGGPQGTQYF	TGTGCCAGCAGCGCGTCAGGGGGCCCCCAGGGGACCCAGTACTTC
TRBD1	TRBV27	TRBJ2-5	NA	CASSLYWGQPQETQYF	TGTGCCAGCAGTTTATATTGGGGACAGCCCCAAGAGACCCAGTACTTC
NA	TRBV3-1/TRBV3-2	TRBJ2-5	NA	CASSPRVAPTRKTQYF	TGTGCCAGCAGCCCCAGGGTGGCACCGACTCGGAAGACCCAGTACTTC
NA	TRBV2	TRBJ1-1	NA	CASSYTGVNTEAFF	TGTGCCAGCAGTTACACGGGTGTGAACACTGAAGCTTTCTTT
NA	TRBV4-1	TRBJ1-1	NA	CASSLRGSTEAFF	TGCGCCAGCAGCCTCAGGGGATCGACTGAAGCTTTCTTT
TRBD1	TRBV6-2/TRBV6-3	TRBJ1-1	NA	CASGPNLTGDTEAFF	TGTGCCAGCGGCCCCAACCTGACAGGGGACACTGAAGCTTTCTTT
NA	TRBV19	TRBJ2-2	NA	CASRAAGSIGELFF	TGTGCCAGTAGGGCCGCAGGGTCAATCGGGGAGCTGTTTTTT
TRBD2	TRBV2	TRBJ2-7	once	CASRLAGGDEQYF	TGTGCCAGCAGACTAGCGGGGGGCGACGAGCAGTACTTC
TRBD1	TRBV13	TRBJ1-4	NA	CASSSPDREGEKLFF	TGTGCCAGCAGCTCACCGGACAGGGAAGGTGAAAAACTGTTTTTT
NA	TRBV5-1	TRBJ2-3	NA	CASRPGGPDNTQYF	TGCGCCAGCAGGCCCGGGGGGCCAGATAATACGCAGTATTTT
TRBD1	TRBV4-3	TRBJ1-2	NA	CASSPIQGQSNYGYTF	TGCGCCAGCAGCCCAATCCAGGGACAGAGTAACTATGGCTACACCTTC
NA	TRBV21-1	TRBJ2-1	NA	CASTGTRPGDCYNEQFF	TGTGCCAGCACCGGGACTCGCCCTGGGGATTGCTACAATGAGCAGTTCTTC
NA	TRBV6-5	TRBJ1-3	NA	CASRSGGSSGNTIYF	TGTGCCAGCAGGTCGGGGGGGAGCTCTGGAAACACCATATATTTT
NA	TRBV7-9	TRBJ2-6	NA	CTSSLWGLGANVLTF	TGTACCAGCAGCTTGTGGGGGCTCGGGGCCAACGTCCTGACTTTC
TRBD2	TRBV4-1	TRBJ2-7	NA	CASSQALAATYEQYF	TGCGCCAGCAGCCAAGCGCTAGCGGCAACCTACGAGCAGTACTTC
TRBD1	TRBV28	TRBJ1-6	NA	CASRSGGYNSPLHF	TGTGCCAGCAGATCAGGGGGCTATAATTCACCCCTCCACTTT
TRBD1	TRBV11-2	TRBJ1-6	NA	CASSLSQTGGLPLHF	TGTGCCAGCAGCTTATCACAGACAGGGGGCTTACCCCTCCACTTT
NA	TRBV7-9	TRBJ1-2	NA	CASSPSPKGGYTF	TGTGCCAGCAGCCCCTCCCCCAAGGGGGGCTACACCTTC
NA	TRBV9	TRBJ1-2	NA	CASSLSGTTNYGYTF	TGTGCCAGCAGCTTAAGCGGGACAACCAACTATGGCTACACCTTC
TRBD2	TRBV27	TRBJ2-4	NA	CASSLWLAGGRAKNIQYF	TGTGCCAGCAGTTTATGGCTAGCGGGGGGGAGAGCCAAAAACATTCAGTACTTC
TRBD2	TRBV10-2	TRBJ2-1	NA	CASSESSGMGREQFF	TGCGCCAGCAGTGAGAGTAGCGGGATGGGGAGAGAGCAGTTCTTC
TRBD1	TRBV30	TRBJ1-1	NA	CAWSRDRVGMNTEAFF	TGTGCCTGGAGCCGGGACAGGGTGGGGATGAACACTGAAGCTTTCTTT
NA	TRBV5-6	TRBJ1-1	few	CASSLQGWTTEAFF	TGTGCCAGCAGCTTGCAGGGGTGGACCACTGAAGCTTTCTTT
NA	TRBV2	TRBJ1-2	NA	CASSPGGTGYTF	TGTGCCAGCAGCCCTGGGGGGACTGGCTACACCTTC
TRBD2	TRBV7-8	TRBJ2-2	once	CASSVSHGFSGTSGTNTGELFF	TGTGCCAGCAGCGTGAGCCACGGATTTTCCGGGACTAGCGGGACGAACACCGGGGAGCTGTTTTTT
TRBD2	TRBV9	TRBJ2-3	few	CASSVVPAGDADTQYF	TGTGCCAGCAGCGTAGTGCCAGCGGGGGACGCAGATACGCAGTATTTT
NA	TRBV3-1/TRBV3-2	TRBJ2-3	NA	CASSQKGASTQYF	TGTGCCAGCAGCCAAAAAGGGGCAAGTACGCAGTATTTT
TRBD1	TRBV19	TRBJ2-4	NA	CASSMRRVGQGGQTIQYF	TGTGCCAGTAGTATGCGTCGTGTGGGACAGGGGGGCCAGACCATTCAGTACTTC
TRBD1	TRBV6-5	TRBJ1-2	NA	CASSTGDSRGYTF	TGTGCCAGCAGTACAGGGGATTCGCGTGGCTACACCTTC
NA	TRBV14	TRBJ1-1	NA	CASSLPTGFTEAFF	TGTGCCAGCAGCCTCCCTACAGGGTTCACTGAAGCTTTCTTT
TRBD1	TRBV19	TRBJ1-2	once	CASSPPGQGNGYTF	TGTGCCAGTAGCCCACCGGGACAGGGGAATGGCTACACCTTC